This entry lists 16 T cell receptor beta chains sequenced from one sample in a study of cytomegalovirus exposure and HLA in healthy donors. This PCR relied on a set of 60 Vbeta primers and 13 Jbeta primers. Generated by immunoSEQ multiplex PCR, the TCRdb table keeps only in-frame clones and is missing some. The data contain some 140,000 clones, 70% to 80% of them seen just once; the ten biggest clones take up about 3%. Material for sequencing was PBMCs. Receptor source: a female donor in good health and CMV-seronegative.

The chain has TRBV10-3 and TRBJ1-1; D gene ambiguous. The CDR3 contains 12 residues. Germline V lookup: CDR1 ENHRY, CDR2 SYGVKD. V dropped 3 bases and J dropped 6 bases, with 8 bases sitting between them. The CDR3 DNA sequence: TGTGCCATCAGTGAAAGCGGTTCTGAAGCTTTCTTT. This translates into CAISESGSEAFF.

The chain carries TRBV10-3 and TRBJ2-4; a possible D gene is TRBD2 (6 bases). The CDR3 consists of 15 residues. V was trimmed by 7 bases and J by 3 bases, leaving 16 bases between them. Germline values: CDR1 ENHRY, CDR2 SYGVKD. The CDR3 reads CAIKAGGFDKNIQYF. The CDR3 DNA reads TGTGCCATCAAGGCTGGGGGGTTTGACAAAAACATTCAGTACTTC.

This chain uses TRBV4-3 with TRBJ2-5; perhaps TRBD1 as D (6 bases). The J call may be in error: the DNA end matches TRBJ2-7 better. Germline CDR1 reads LGHNA; CDR2 reads YSLEER. This CDR3 contains 13 residues. CDR3 DNA: TGCGCCAGCAGCCTTCAGGCAGGGGACGAGCAGTACTTC. It is translated as CASSLQAGDEQYF.

The rearrangement uses TRBV4-3 and TRBJ2-1, with 10 bases lining up with TRBD2. The CDR3 totals 18 residues. CDR1 is LGHNA, CDR2 YSLEER, per germline. Losses at the gene ends were 1 base for V and 7 bases for J; bases not matched to a gene: 13. CDR3 amino acids: CASSQAFLLAGVGNEQFF. Written as DNA, the CDR3 is TGCGCCAGCAGCCAAGCGTTCCTGCTAGCGGGAGTTGGAAATGAGCAGTTCTTC.

This sequence joins TRBV27 and TRBJ2-3; a weak D match, TRBD2 (5 bases). Germline V gene sequence: CDR1 MNHEY, CDR2 SMNVEV (reference sequence). V was shortened by 6 bases and J by 3 bases, with 16 bases between the two germline ends. The CDR3 consists of 15 residues. CDR3: CASSPRARGTDTQYF. For the CDR3, the DNA is TGTGCCAGCAGCCCTCGAGCAAGAGGGACAGATACGCAGTATTTT.

This clone was seen a few times. The chain carries TRBV30 and TRBJ1-1; 9 nucleotides match TRBD1. The CDR3 is 13 residues long. The V gene's germline CDR1 is GTSNPN and CDR2 SVGIG (reference sequence). V was pared by 5 bases and J by 0 bases, with 1 base of the junction left unmatched. The CDR3 sequence is CAWGTGLNTEAFF. Here the CDR3 DNA reads TGTGCCTGGGGGACAGGGTTGAACACTGAAGCTTTCTTT.

This clone came up once. V gene TRBV7-6 combines with J gene TRBJ2-2, with a tentative D call TRBD1 (6 bases). The V end was cut by 5 bases, the J end by 2 bases, with 12 bases between. CDR1 SGHVS and CDR2 FNYEAQ come from the germline V gene. The CDR3 sequence is 15 residues long. The chain's CDR3 is CASSPRGTNTGELFF. The CDR3 DNA sequence: TGTGCCAGCAGCCCTAGGGGGACCAACACCGGGGAGCTGTTTTTT.

The V call is TRBV10-1, the J call TRBJ1-5; a weak D match, TRBD1 (6 bases). Germline V gene sequence: CDR1 WNHNN, CDR2 SYGVQD (reference sequence). This CDR3 region has 16 residues. V was cut by 2 bases and J by 0 bases, with 11 bases left in between. CDR3 nucleotide sequence: TGCGCCAGCAGTGAGGAGGGGGTTCATAGCAATCAGCCCCAGCATTTT. This codes for CASSEEGVHSNQPQHF.

The chain uses TRBV18 and TRBJ2-6, with 8 bases that match TRBD1. In germline, CDR1 is KGHSH, CDR2 LQKENI. The CDR3 is 18 residues long. After removal of 5 bases from V and 0 bases from J, the junction contained 9 bases not matched to a gene. CDR3 sequence: CASSTTGTGRSGANVLTF. CDR3 bases: TGTGCCAGCTCAACCACCGGGACAGGTCGCTCTGGGGCCAACGTCCTGACTTTC.

This clone was seen only once. The rearrangement joins TRBV2 to TRBJ1-5, with D unclear. The V gene's germline CDR1 is SNHLY and CDR2 FYNNEI. The CDR3 is 15 amino acids. The V and J ends lost 2 bases and 2 bases respectively, with 10 bases between them. The CDR3 coding sequence is TGTGCCAGCAGTGAACGGAGCGGAGGCAATCAGCCCCAGCATTTT. Residues: CASSERSGGNQPQHF.

The chain joins TRBV30 to TRBJ1-6, with 7 positions matching TRBD1. V dropped 4 bases and J dropped 4; count of bases not matched to a gene: 1. Germline V CDR1 and CDR2: GTSNPN, SVGIG (reference sequence). This CDR3 is 13 amino acids long. The CDR3 sequence: CAWTTGYNSPLHF. The CDR3 DNA reads TGTGCCTGGACGACAGGGTATAATTCACCCCTCCACTTT. Based on the CDR3 plus reference TRBV30 and TRBJ1-6, the full variable domain is SQTIHQWPATLVQPVGSPLSLECTVEGTSNPNLYWYRQAAGRGLQLLFYSVGIGQISSEVPQNLSASRPQDRQFILSSKKLLLSDSGFYLCAWTTGYNSPLHFGNGTRLTVT.

The V and J genes are TRBV5-1 and TRBJ1-1, with TRBD1 matching over 7 bases. Germline loops: CDR1 SGHRS, CDR2 YFSETQ. The CDR3 consists of 15 residues. The V gene end was trimmed by 5 bases and the J gene end by 2 bases; junction bases not matched to a gene: 9. As DNA, the CDR3 is TGCGCCAGCAGAGGGACAGAAACTCCTAACACTGAAGCTTTCTTT. Its translation is CASRGTETPNTEAFF. Drawing the rest from reference TRBV5-1 and TRBJ1-1, the complete variable domain is KAGVTQTPRYLIKTRGQQVTLSCSPISGHRSVSWYQQTPGQGLQFLFEYFSETQRNKGNFPGRFSGRQFSNSRSEMNVSTLELGDSALYLCASRGTETPNTEAFFGQGTRLTVV.

The chain joins TRBV5-4 to TRBJ2-5; TRBD2 might be the D (6 bases). The ends were cut back, 1 base at V and 5 bases at J, with 18 bases in the middle. This CDR3 is built from 16 residues. CDR1 is SGHNT and CDR2 is YYREEE in the germline V gene (reference sequence). DNA of the CDR3: TGTGCCAGCAGCTTGCCCGGCGGGGCGACTTGGGAGACCCAGTACTTC. Translating it yields CASSLPGGATWETQYF.

This rearrangement joins TRBV9 to TRBJ1-1, with D perhaps TRBD1 (5 bases). Germline V gene lookup returns CDR1 SGDLS and CDR2 YYNGEE. Deletions cut 4 bases from V and 4 bases from J, with 5 bases between. The CDR3 is made up of 11 amino acids. CDR3: CASSRGTEAFF. For the CDR3, the DNA is TGTGCCAGCAGCAGGGGCACTGAAGCTTTCTTT.

The gene calls are TRBV7-9 and TRBJ1-2; unclear D gene. The germline V and J ends were trimmed by 1 base and 3 bases, with 9 bases remaining between them. This CDR3 is built from 14 residues. Germline lookup yields CDR1 SEHNR and CDR2 FQNEAQ (reference sequence). The CDR3 sequence is CASSLGGEDYGYTF. DNA for the CDR3: TGTGCCAGCAGCTTAGGTGGGGAGGACTATGGCTACACCTTC.

The chain uses TRBV5-1 and TRBJ2-1, with D possibly matching TRBD1 (5 bases). Germline CDR1 is SGHRS and CDR2 is YFSETQ. Trimming shortened V by 3 bases and J by 0 bases, and 10 bases separated the two germline ends. The CDR3 covers 15 residues. The CDR3 spells CASSSQGSSYNEQFF. The CDR3 DNA follows: TGCGCCAGCAGCTCGCAGGGAAGCTCCTACAATGAGCAGTTCTTC.